What follows are 23 T cell receptor beta chains derived from one specimen sequenced in a study of blood T cell repertoires in COVID-19. This table comes from immunoSEQ multiplex PCR, and its TCRdb copy is limited to in-frame clones, with some not included. The sample has more than 45,000 clones; about 86% are singletons. Sequenced material: peripheral blood. These receptors were obtained from a woman aged 80 or older with acute or convalescent COVID-19.

This chain connects TRBV9 to TRBJ2-1; tentatively, D is TRBD2 (6 bases). V dropped 0 bases and J dropped 6 bases, with 13 bases sitting between them. The CDR3 is made up of 15 amino acids. Germline V CDR1 and CDR2: SGDLS, YYNGEE. The CDR3 loop is CASSVAAGTPNEQFF. The CDR3 DNA reads as TGTGCCAGCAGCGTAGCGGCGGGGACCCCCAATGAGCAGTTCTTC.

The V and J genes are TRBV4-2 and TRBJ2-5; D may be TRBD2 (6 bases). The CDR3 runs to 13 residues. V was pared by 1 base and J by 5 bases, with 8 bases between. Germline lookup yields CDR1 LGHNA and CDR2 YNFKEQ. The CDR3 spells CASSQVGGETQYF. CDR3 sequence (DNA): TGTGCCAGCAGCCAAGTTGGGGGGGAGACCCAGTACTTC.

This chain connects TRBV3-1 (or the pseudogene TRBV3-2) to TRBJ1-3, with D perhaps matching TRBD1 (5 bases). V lost 4 bases and J lost 0, with 10 bases in between. This CDR3 contains 15 residues. Germline V lookup: CDR1 LGHDT, CDR2 YNNKEL (reference sequence). DNA of the CDR3: TGTGCCAGCAGCCCCGGGGGAGACTCTGGAAACACCATATATTTT. Translating it yields CASSPGGDSGNTIYF.

The V and J genes are TRBV4-2 and TRBJ2-5; 10 nucleotides align to TRBD2. Per the germline V gene, CDR1 is LGHNA and CDR2 is YNFKEQ. The CDR3 covers 19 residues. V lost 1 base to trimming and J lost 0 bases; unmatched junction nucleotides: 11. CDR3 sequence reads: CASSQGVSGGNLYQETQYF. DNA of the CDR3: TGTGCCAGCAGCCAAGGAGTTAGCGGGGGGAATTTGTACCAAGAGACCCAGTACTTC.

This chain links TRBV3-1 (or the pseudogene TRBV3-2) with TRBJ1-6, with D perhaps matching TRBD1 (5 bases). Per the germline V gene, CDR1 is LGHDT and CDR2 is YNNKEL (reference sequence). The length of the CDR3 is 14 residues. The V gene lost 3 bases and the J gene lost 6 bases, with 9 bases spanning the gap. The CDR3 here is CASSQRGPNSPLHF. The CDR3 nucleotides are TGTGCCAGCAGCCAGCGGGGACCTAATTCACCCCTCCACTTT.

The sample holds one count of this clone. The V call is TRBV5-1, the J call TRBJ2-5; tentatively, D is TRBD2 (6 bases). V shed 0 bases and J shed 5 bases, with 17 bases lying between them. The CDR3 has 16 residues. Germline CDR1 is SGHRS and CDR2 is YFSETQ. The CDR3 DNA sequence: TGCGCCAGCAGCTTGGCGGCTAGCGCGTCGCTGGAGACCCAGTACTTC. Its translation: CASSLAASASLETQYF. Variable domain in full (rest from reference TRBV5-1 and TRBJ2-5): KAGVTQTPRYLIKTRGQQVTLSCSPISGHRSVSWYQQTPGQGLQFLFEYFSETQRNKGNFPGRFSGRQFSNSRSEMNVSTLELGDSALYLCASSLAASASLETQYFGPGTRLLVL.

The J gene is TRBJ2-1, the V gene TRBV18; maybe TRBD2 (5 bases). The CDR3 spans 18 residues. The germline V gene encodes CDR1 KGHSH and CDR2 LQKENI. Trimming took 0 bases from V and 3 from J, leaving 18 bases between them. The CDR3 loop is CASSPPSPGSVGYNEQFF. CDR3 DNA: TGTGCCAGCTCACCACCGTCCCCGGGATCCGTAGGCTACAATGAGCAGTTCTTC.

V usage is TRBV4-1 and J usage is TRBJ2-7, with 8 bases identical to TRBD2. This CDR3 is 15 amino acids long. With V trimmed by 6 bases and J by 0 bases, 7 bases remained unmatched. Looked up from germline, CDR1 is MGHRA and CDR2 is YSYEKL. CDR3 residues: CASSPTSAYSYEQYF. CDR3 in DNA: TGCGCCAGCAGTCCGACTAGCGCCTACTCCTACGAGCAGTACTTC.

The CDR3 region has the DNA TGCGCCAGCAGCTTGGCCCGGGACTTCATTTCCTCCTACAATGAGCAGTTCTTC. Its protein product is CASSLARDFISSYNEQFF. The chain employs TRBV5-1 and TRBJ2-1; perhaps TRBD2 as D (6 bases). The CDR3 has 18 residues. Trimming left V 0 bases short and J 0 bases short, with 16 bases between. CDR1 SGHRS and CDR2 YFSETQ come from the germline V gene.

J is TRBJ2-3 and V is TRBV4-2; 9 nucleotides line up with TRBD2. This CDR3 has 17 residues. Germline trimming cut 0 bases from V and 0 bases from J; bases unmatched to any gene: 4. The V gene's germline CDR1 is LGHNA and CDR2 YNFKEQ. Here the CDR3 DNA reads TGTGCCAGCAGCCAAGATCCAGCGGGGGGTAGCACAGATACGCAGTATTTT. It translates to CASSQDPAGGSTDTQYF.

The chain has TRBV5-1 and TRBJ1-1; D may be TRBD1 (5 bases). The CDR3 covers 14 residues. CDR1 is SGHRS and CDR2 is YFSETQ in the germline V gene. With 3 bases removed from V and 1 base from J, the gap between germline ends came to 10 bases. The CDR3 here is CASSSRQRNTEAFF. DNA of the CDR3: TGCGCCAGCAGCTCTAGACAGCGGAACACTGAAGCTTTCTTT.

V gene TRBV6-6 combines with J gene TRBJ2-5; TRBD1 matches 7 bases. V gave up 7 bases and J gave up 4 bases; unmatched junction bases: 6. CDR3 size: 13 residues. Germline CDR1 MNHNY, CDR2 SVGAGI (reference sequence). The CDR3 here is CASTRQGTETQYF. Written as DNA, the CDR3 is TGTGCCAGCACCCGACAGGGAACAGAGACCCAGTACTTC.

V is TRBV5-1 and J is TRBJ2-2; tentative D call: TRBD1 (5 bases). The V and J ends lost 0 bases and 1 base respectively, with 7 bases between them. CDR3 length equals 15 residues. From germline, CDR1 is SGHRS and CDR2 YFSETQ. CDR3 sequence (DNA): TGCGCCAGCAGCTTGGTTCAGGGGAACACCGGGGAGCTGTTTTTT. Translating gives CASSLVQGNTGELFF.

The chain links TRBV10-3 to TRBJ1-5; D is unclear. Trimming left V 3 bases short and J 5 bases short, with 5 bases between. Germline V lookup: CDR1 ENHRY, CDR2 SYGVKD. The CDR3 is 12 amino acids. This CDR3 reads CAISEADQPQHF. The CDR3 DNA reads TGTGCCATCAGTGAAGCCGATCAGCCCCAGCATTTT.

The chain combines TRBV5-6 with TRBJ2-2; D gene uncertain. The germline V gene encodes CDR1 SGHDT and CDR2 YYEEEE. The CDR3 is 14 amino acids. Trimming shortened V by 0 bases and J by 1 base, and 4 bases separated the two germline ends. The DNA for the CDR3 is TGTGCCAGCAGCTTGGTGAGGAACACCGGGGAGCTGTTTTTT. Its protein is CASSLVRNTGELFF. Variable domain in full (rest from reference TRBV5-6 and TRBJ2-2): DAGVTQSPTHLIKTRGQQVTLRCSPKSGHDTVSWYQQALGQGPQFIFQYYEEEERQRGNFPDRFSGHQFPNYSSELNVNALLLGDSALYLCASSLVRNTGELFFGEGSRLTVL.

This chain joins TRBV30 and TRBJ1-4; no clear D. Germline CDR1 reads GTSNPN; CDR2 reads SVGIG (reference sequence). V lost 4 bases and J 2 bases, leaving 14 bases between the germline ends. This CDR3 has 15 residues. Here the CDR3 DNA reads TGTGCCTGGACCCCTCCGGGGTCGACTAATGAAAAACTGTTTTTT. Its translation: CAWTPPGSTNEKLFF.

Here the CDR3 DNA reads TGTGCCAGCAGCCCACAGGGTTCATTGAATTCACCCCTCCACTTT. This gives the protein CASSPQGSLNSPLHF. The chain joins TRBV5-4 to TRBJ1-6; TRBD1 might be the D (6 bases). The CDR3 is made up of 15 amino acids. CDR1 is SGHNT and CDR2 is YYREEE in the germline V gene (reference sequence). V lost 4 bases and J 7 bases, leaving 15 bases between the germline ends. Complete variable domain (other parts from reference TRBV5-4 and TRBJ1-6): ETGVTQSPTHLIKTRGQQVTLRCSSQSGHNTVSWYQQALGQGPQFIFQYYREEENGRGNFPPRFSGLQFPNYSSELNVNALELDDSALYLCASSPQGSLNSPLHFGNGTRLTVT.

With respect to this clone: This specimen includes other DNA sequences encoding the same CDR3. This chain uses TRBV5-1 with TRBJ1-2, with 11 nucleotides matching TRBD1. The CDR3 extends over 15 amino acids. Germline CDR1 SGHRS, CDR2 YFSETQ. V was clipped by 0 bases and J by 3 bases; unmatched bases: 1. The CDR3 nucleotides read TGCGCCAGCAGCTTGGGGACAGGGGGCGACTATGGCTACACCTTC. This translates into CASSLGTGGDYGYTF.

The rearrangement joins TRBV27 to TRBJ2-3; 11 bases match TRBD1. Losses at the gene ends were 6 bases for V and 3 bases for J; bases not matched to a gene: 11. Germline-derived CDR1 and CDR2 are MNHEY and SMNVEV (reference sequence). This CDR3 is 17 amino acids long. The CDR3 bases are TGTGCCAGCAGGGCCATAGGGGACAGGGGGTTTACAGATACGCAGTATTTT. Its translation is CASRAIGDRGFTDTQYF.

The CDR3 DNA is TGTGCCGCGGGGGTGGACCCGAGGTATGGCTACACCTTC. It is translated as CAAGVDPRYGYTF. The rearrangement uses TRBV6-5 and TRBJ1-2; possibly TRBD1 for D (5 bases). Germline values: CDR1 MNHEY, CDR2 SVGAGI. The CDR3 is 13 residues long. Trimming left V 11 bases short and J 5 bases short, with 18 bases between.

This clone was observed a single time. The chain combines TRBV6-5 with TRBJ1-1, with TRBD1 as a possible D gene (6 bases). Germline values: CDR1 MNHEY, CDR2 SVGAGI. Trimming removed 7 bases at V and 0 bases at J, with 12 bases between. This CDR3 spans 14 amino acids. DNA for the CDR3: TGTGCCAGCACCGAAGGGGGATTGAACACTGAAGCTTTCTTT. Amino acid sequence: CASTEGGLNTEAFF.

The chain couples TRBV2 to TRBJ2-5; 10 nucleotides match TRBD2. The CDR3 length is 17 residues. The junction had 9 bases not matched to a gene; V was cut back by 0 bases and J by 5 bases. Per the germline V gene, CDR1 is SNHLY and CDR2 is FYNNEI. In DNA, the CDR3 is TGTGCCAGCAGTGAAGCGCTTGCTAGCGGGGGTTTGGAGACCCAGTACTTC. This sequence encodes CASSEALASGGLETQYF. The whole variable domain, filled in from reference TRBV2 and TRBJ2-5, reads EPEVTQTPSHQVTQMGQEVILRCVPISNHLYFYWYRQILGQKVEFLVSFYNNEISEKSEIFDDQFSVERPDGSNFTLKIRSTKLEDSAMYFCASSEALASGGLETQYFGPGTRLLVL.

The CDR3 region has the DNA TGTGCCAGCAGCCACGGGACTCGGGGTGAAAAACTGTTTTTT. It is translated as CASSHGTRGEKLFF. The chain recombines TRBV3-1 (or the pseudogene TRBV3-2) with TRBJ1-4, with a tentative D call TRBD1 (5 bases). This CDR3 is 14 amino acids long. The germline V gene encodes CDR1 LGHDT and CDR2 YNNKEL (reference sequence). V dropped 3 bases and J dropped 7 bases, with 12 bases sitting between them.